These T cell receptor beta chains were read from a single sample in a study of shared clonotypes between healthy human individuals. TCRdb's copy holds only in-frame clones and misses some; the assay was immunoSEQ multiplex PCR. The sample yields roughly 96,000 clones, around half seen once. Sequenced material: PBMCs. These TCRs come from a middle-aged woman in good health. Some clones in this sample may be carry-over from other donors' samples. The conserved cysteine and the conserved F or W are not part of the CDR3 here.

>TRBV5-1|TRBJ2-2
ASSPEYTGELF
>TRBV2|TRBJ2-1
ASRGGLAGLQF
>TRBV5-1|TRBJ2-7
ASSAGTGRTYEQY
>TRBV6-9|TRBJ1-4
ASSGTGDEKLF
>TRBV5-1|TRBJ1-1
ASSWGVNTEAF
>TRBV19|TRBJ1-1
ASSPRGTHTEAF
>TRBV6-5|TRBJ2-6
ASSYSTGANVLT
>TRBV5-1|-
ASRGEYEQY
>TRBV7-7|TRBJ2-7
ATPGASGRSYEQY
>TRBV5-6|-
ASSTSTYEQY
>TRBV29-1|TRBJ2-3
SVGDTDTQY
>TRBV30|TRBJ1-3
AWSRGSGNTIY
>TRBV18|TRBJ1-2
ASSPALDRVDYGYT
>TRBV5-1|TRBJ2-3
ASSPRTSGSSDTQY
>TRBV10-2|TRBJ1-2
ASSEWGDYGYT
>TRBV30|TRBJ1-2
AWSVRPEGYGYT
>TRBV7-2|TRBJ2-7
ASSVWTSGSYEQY
>TRBV11-2|TRBJ1-1
ASSSAVEAF
>TRBV5-4|TRBJ1-1
ASSQTGVDTEAF
>TRBV28|TRBJ2-5
ASSFRQGAQETQY
>TRBV2|TRBJ1-1
ASSEIRVNTEAF
>TRBV30|TRBJ1-2
AWSGPGWGYGYT
>TRBV15|TRBJ2-1
ATSRQGQSSYNEQF
>TRBV7-9|TRBJ1-4
ASSPVTGEKLF
>TRBV25-1|TRBJ2-3
ASSTDTQY
>TRBV4-1|TRBJ2-3
ASSHPGTSGRVGQY
>TRBV5-1|TRBJ2-7
ASSLGYRGLTYEQY
>TRBV28|TRBJ2-6
ASISPWGANVLT
>TRBV11-3|TRBJ2-5
ASSSSGTGGLEETQY
>TRBV2|TRBJ1-5
ASSLGNQPQH
>TRBV5-4|TRBJ2-1
ASSSRRESGNEQF
>TRBV5-1|TRBJ2-7
ASTRDISYERY
>TRBV30|TRBJ2-6
AWSPLVNMAGANVLT
>TRBV5-1|TRBJ2-5
ASSPGPGEGAQY
>TRBV6-4|TRBJ2-1
ASSETSGSGDEQF
>TRBV7-2|TRBJ1-5
ASSDSNQPQH
>TRBV4-2|TRBJ1-2
ASSQDRAGYNHGYT
>TRBV4-1|-
ASSQDPGTQGEQY
>TRBV30|TRBJ1-1
AWKGNTEAF
>TRBV2|TRBJ2-7
ASSDRRETRYEQY
>TRBV2|TRBJ2-3
ASIKGTAGGDTQY
>TRBV19|TRBJ1-2
ASSSRRDLRLYGYT
>TRBV4-1|TRBJ2-7
ASSQKVGQGPYEQY
>TRBV5-1|TRBJ2-2
ASSLWTLETGELF
>TRBV14|TRBJ2-3
ASSQGTSGTDTQY
>TRBV5-1|TRBJ1-5
ASSPGTGNQPQH
>TRBV28|TRBJ2-3
ASSQRVRTDTQY
>TRBV19|TRBJ2-7
ASSAGQPYEQY
>TRBV7-2|TRBJ2-5
ASSLAVTSGQETQY
>TRBV4-2|TRBJ1-5
ASSQVYVKGNQPQH
>TRBV5-6|TRBJ2-3
ASSLNLGTSTDTQY
>TRBV25-1|TRBJ2-7
ASSERATSSYEQY
>TRBV21-1|TRBJ2-7
ARKPTLRGVGYEQY